Presented here are 28 T cell receptor beta chains from one specimen sequenced in a study of cytomegalovirus exposure and HLA in healthy donors. The primer mix had 60 Vbeta and 13 Jbeta primers. Assay used: immunoSEQ multiplex PCR; TCRdb lists only in-frame clones, some missing. The repertoire holds over 150,000 clones, with 77% as singletons. Sequenced: PBMCs. These receptors all come from an older woman in good health and CMV-seropositive.

The chain recombines TRBV4-1 with TRBJ1-5; D possibly corresponds to TRBD1 (6 bases). From germline, CDR1 is MGHRA and CDR2 YSYEKL. CDR3 size: 15 residues. V lost 1 base, J lost 9 bases, and 16 bases lay in between. CDR3 residues: CASSQGQGTIGPQHF. As DNA, the CDR3 is TGCGCCAGCAGCCAAGGTCAGGGGACAATCGGGCCCCAGCATTTT.

The chain joins TRBV5-1 to TRBJ1-2; 9 bases agree with TRBD1. The length of the CDR3 is 14 residues. After removal of 0 bases from V and 7 bases from J, the junction contained 4 bases not matched to a gene. Germline values: CDR1 SGHRS, CDR2 YFSETQ. DNA of the CDR3: TGCGCCAGCAGCTTGGACAGGGGGCCAAGTGGCTACACCTTC. Translated, it gives CASSLDRGPSGYTF.

V gene TRBV25-1 combines with J gene TRBJ1-6; 12 positions match TRBD1. Germline loops: CDR1 MGHDK, CDR2 SYGVNS. This CDR3 has 17 amino acids. The ends lost 2 bases at V and 7 bases at J; junction bases unmatched: 6. The CDR3 coding sequence is TGTGCCAGCAGTGAAATGGGACAGGGGGCTATGAATTCACCCCTCCACTTT. This codes for CASSEMGQGAMNSPLHF.

The rearrangement joins TRBV19 to TRBJ1-4; 10 bases align to TRBD1. The CDR3 totals 17 residues. The V segment lost 4 bases and the J segment 0 bases; nucleotides outside the gene matches: 5. Germline CDR1 LNHDA, CDR2 SQIVND (reference sequence). Here the CDR3 reads CASSSDRGPSTNEKLFF. As DNA, the CDR3 is TGTGCCAGTAGTAGCGACAGGGGGCCTTCAACTAATGAAAAACTGTTTTTT. Full variable domain (rest looked up from reference TRBV19 and TRBJ1-4): DGGITQSPKYLFRKEGQNVTLSCEQNLNHDAMYWYRQDPGQGLRLIYYSQIVNDFQKGDIAEGYSVSREKKESFPLTVTSAQKNPTAFYLCASSSDRGPSTNEKLFFGSGTQLSVL.

The J gene is TRBJ1-2, the V gene TRBV4-3; weak D call: TRBD1 (5 bases). The CDR3 has 14 amino acids. The germline V and J ends were trimmed by 4 bases and 6 bases, with 15 bases remaining between them. CDR1 and CDR2 (germline): LGHNA, YSLEER. The CDR3 here is CASSLRTGLNGYTF. CDR3 sequence (DNA): TGCGCCAGCAGCCTACGGACGGGACTAAATGGCTACACCTTC.

A word on this clone: Other DNA sequences of this sample code for an identical CDR3. CDR3 region: CAWSVRSGSGNTIYF. DNA for the CDR3: TGTGCCTGGAGTGTACGCTCGGGGTCTGGAAACACCATATATTTT. The rearrangement uses TRBV30 and TRBJ1-3; D is undetermined. V was cut by 0 bases and J by 1 base, with 10 bases left in between. This CDR3 is 15 amino acids long. Per the germline V gene, CDR1 is GTSNPN and CDR2 is SVGIG (reference sequence).

This clone was observed a handful of times. The V and J genes are TRBV2 and TRBJ1-4; D ambiguous. This CDR3 comprises 14 residues. Germline V gene sequence: CDR1 SNHLY, CDR2 FYNNEI. The ends were cut back, 7 bases at V and 1 base at J, with 10 bases in the middle. CDR3 sequence reads: CASMSTRTNEKLFF. CDR3 DNA sequence: TGTGCCAGCATGAGTACGAGAACTAATGAAAAACTGTTTTTT. The full variable domain, completed using reference TRBV2 and TRBJ1-4, is EPEVTQTPSHQVTQMGQEVILRCVPISNHLYFYWYRQILGQKVEFLVSFYNNEISEKSEIFDDQFSVERPDGSNFTLKIRSTKLEDSAMYFCASMSTRTNEKLFFGSGTQLSVL.

J is TRBJ2-4 and V is TRBV13, with 8 bases lining up with TRBD2. Germline loops: CDR1 PRHDT, CDR2 FYEKMQ (reference sequence). The J segment lost 6 bases and the V segment lost 0 bases, leaving 1 base of the junction unmatched. This CDR3 comprises 14 residues. DNA of the CDR3: TGTGCCAGCAGCTTAGGCGGGAGGGGAAACATTCAGTACTTC. It translates to CASSLGGRGNIQYF.

The rearrangement joins TRBV19 to TRBJ1-5; weak D call: TRBD1 (6 bases). This CDR3 spans 9 amino acids. Germline CDR1 and CDR2: LNHDA and SQIVND (reference sequence). V was pared by 7 bases and J by 12 bases, with 7 bases between. CDR3 nucleotide sequence: TGTGCCAGTAACAGGGTCCAGCATTTT. Amino acid sequence: CASNRVQHF.

The genes are TRBV9 and TRBJ2-1, with 11 bases that match TRBD2. Trimming at V came to 3 bases and at J to 6 bases, leaving 14 bases not matched to a gene. The CDR3 is 18 residues long. Germline V gene sequence: CDR1 SGDLS, CDR2 YYNGEE. The CDR3 here is CASSDHGRGLAGGNEQFF. For the CDR3, the DNA is TGTGCCAGCAGCGATCACGGCCGGGGGCTAGCGGGAGGCAATGAGCAGTTCTTC.

This chain connects TRBV5-1 to TRBJ2-1, with TRBD1 matching over 10 bases. CDR1 and CDR2 (germline): SGHRS, YFSETQ. This CDR3 is 12 amino acids long. The junction had 0 bases not matched to a gene; V was cut back by 3 bases and J by 9 bases. Here the CDR3 DNA reads TGCGCCAGCAGCTGGACAGGGGGTGAGCAGTTCTTC. This encodes CASSWTGGEQFF.

Only a few counts were recorded for this clone. The chain joins TRBV9 to TRBJ2-7; TRBD2 matches at 12 bases. From germline, CDR1 is SGDLS and CDR2 YYNGEE. The ends lost 3 bases at V and 10 bases at J; junction bases unmatched: 8. The length of the CDR3 is 14 residues. The CDR3 loop reads CASSGKTSGGPQYF. CDR3 in DNA: TGTGCCAGCAGCGGAAAGACTAGCGGGGGCCCCCAGTACTTC. The whole variable domain, filled in from reference TRBV9 and TRBJ2-7, reads DSGVTQTPKHLITATGQRVTLRCSPRSGDLSVYWYQQSLDQGLQFLIQYYNGEERAKGNILERFSAQQFPDLHSELNLSSLELGDSALYFCASSGKTSGGPQYFGPGTRLTVT.

This clone was observed once. At one boundary the junction diverges from the germline segment, which might be a read error. This chain uses TRBV7-2 with TRBJ2-5; 8 nucleotides line up with TRBD1. The CDR3 runs 15 residues. The germline V gene has CDR1 SGHTA and CDR2 FQGNSA. CDR3: CASSLELDREETQYF. In nucleotides, the CDR3 is TGTGCCAGTAGCTTAGAGTTGGACAGGGAAGAGACCCAGTACTTC.

This clone was detected once. The rearrangement links TRBV7-9 to TRBJ2-5, with TRBD2 matching over 11 bases. The germline CDR1 and CDR2 sequences are SEHNR and FQNEAQ (reference sequence). The CDR3 totals 16 residues. The ends lost 4 bases at V and 2 bases at J; junction bases unmatched: 6. The CDR3 spells CASSSSPSGGQETQYF. The CDR3 coding sequence is TGTGCCAGCAGCTCCTCGCCTAGCGGGGGGCAAGAGACCCAGTACTTC.

A single count supports this clone. The chain couples TRBV29-1 to TRBJ2-1; 9 bases align to TRBD1. CDR3 length equals 14 residues. V shed 3 bases, J shed 4 bases, and the junction held 4 bases outside the gene matches. CDR1 and CDR2 (germline): SQVTM, ANQGSEA. In nucleotides, the CDR3 is TGCAGCGTTGATCCGGGACAGGGTTACAATGAGCAGTTCTTC. Protein sequence: CSVDPGQGYNEQFF.

The chain employs TRBV7-9 and TRBJ1-2; TRBD1 matches 7 bases. The CDR3 totals 13 residues. The V segment lost 5 bases and the J segment 3 bases; nucleotides outside the gene matches: 3. CDR1 SEHNR and CDR2 FQNEAQ come from the germline V gene (reference sequence). CDR3 in DNA: TGTGCCAGCAGCCGAGGGACAGACTATGGCTACACCTTC. Translating it yields CASSRGTDYGYTF.

V and J are TRBV15 and TRBJ2-3, with 9 positions matching TRBD2. CDR1 and CDR2 from the germline V gene are LNHNV and YYDKDF (reference sequence). Trimming cost V 5 bases and J 2 bases; bases outside gene matches: 8. The CDR3 has 16 residues. This chain's CDR3 is CATSGMGGGATDTQYF. The CDR3 bases are TGTGCCACCAGCGGGATGGGCGGGGGGGCCACAGATACGCAGTATTTT.

V gene TRBV2 combines with J gene TRBJ2-1; D possibly corresponds to TRBD2 (6 bases). Per germline, CDR1 SNHLY and CDR2 FYNNEI. V shed 5 bases and J shed 0 bases, with 14 bases lying between them. The length of the CDR3 is 16 residues. The CDR3 DNA follows: TGTGCCAGCAGTAACAGCGGACTAAGCTCCTACAATGAGCAGTTCTTC. Protein sequence: CASSNSGLSSYNEQFF. Full variable domain (missing parts from reference TRBV2 and TRBJ2-1): EPEVTQTPSHQVTQMGQEVILRCVPISNHLYFYWYRQILGQKVEFLVSFYNNEISEKSEIFDDQFSVERPDGSNFTLKIRSTKLEDSAMYFCASSNSGLSSYNEQFFGPGTRLTVL.

This clone is a singleton in its sample. The chain combines TRBV5-1 with TRBJ2-6; 7 nucleotides align to TRBD1. The CDR3 loop spans 16 amino acids. Germline CDR1 is SGHRS and CDR2 is YFSETQ. Trimming at V came to 0 bases and at J to 4 bases, leaving 4 bases not matched to a gene. CDR3 in DNA: TGCGCCAGCAGCTTGGAGACAGGGTACGGGGCCAACGTCCTGACTTTC. Residues: CASSLETGYGANVLTF.

This clone has only one observation. The J gene is TRBJ1-2, the V gene TRBV5-1; maybe TRBD1 (5 bases). The V gene's germline CDR1 is SGHRS and CDR2 YFSETQ. The CDR3 runs 17 residues. The germline V and J ends were trimmed by 0 bases and 8 bases, with 23 bases remaining between them. The CDR3 spells CASSLGLRVMSATGYTF. CDR3 sequence (DNA): TGCGCCAGCAGCTTGGGTCTCAGGGTAATGTCGGCTACGGGCTACACCTTC.

V and J are TRBV28 and TRBJ1-5; D remains ambiguous. This CDR3 comprises 15 residues. CDR1 and CDR2 from the germline V gene are MDHEN and SYDVKM. V dropped 6 bases and J dropped 8 bases, with 20 bases sitting between them. CDR3 coding DNA: TGTGCCAGCAGCCCCCCAAATGTAGCAATCAAGCCCCAGCATTTT. Translated: CASSPPNVAIKPQHF.

V and J are TRBV29-1 and TRBJ1-5; TRBD1 agrees at 9 bases. Germline CDR1 reads SQVTM; CDR2 reads ANQGSEA. The CDR3 extends over 14 amino acids. With 6 bases clipped from V and 3 bases from J, the junction kept 6 bases outside the gene matches. The CDR3: CSVTTGGINQPQHF. The CDR3 coding sequence is TGCAGCGTCACGACAGGGGGGATCAATCAGCCCCAGCATTTT.

V usage is TRBV4-2 and J usage is TRBJ1-6; D perhaps matches TRBD1 (6 bases). The CDR3 consists of 15 residues. CDR1 and CDR2 (germline): LGHNA, YNFKEQ. The V gene lost 0 bases and the J gene lost 7 bases, with 10 bases spanning the gap. The CDR3 spells CASSQDGGQNSPLHF. DNA of the CDR3: TGTGCCAGCAGCCAAGATGGGGGCCAGAATTCACCCCTCCACTTT.

V is TRBV7-9 and J is TRBJ1-6; D not certain. The CDR3 runs to 15 residues. Germline loops: CDR1 SEHNR, CDR2 FQNEAQ (reference sequence). Trimming removed 3 bases from V and 10 bases from J, with 16 bases in between. As DNA, the CDR3 is TGTGCCAGCAGCTTGGCCCGGGGAGGCGACTCACCCCTCCACTTT. The encoded protein is CASSLARGGDSPLHF.

In nucleotides, the CDR3 is TGTGCCAGTAGCACCGGGACAGTCCCTTATGGCTACACCTTC. Translated, it gives CASSTGTVPYGYTF. The V gene is TRBV19, the J gene TRBJ1-2; 7 bases line up with TRBD1. Looked up from germline, CDR1 is LNHDA and CDR2 is SQIVND (reference sequence). Germline trimming cut 6 bases from V and 5 bases from J; bases unmatched to any gene: 9. This CDR3 spans 14 amino acids.

This rearrangement joins TRBV29-1 to TRBJ2-1, with D tentatively TRBD2 (5 bases). Germline values: CDR1 SQVTM, CDR2 ANQGSEA. There are 13 residues in the CDR3. The V gene lost 4 bases and the J gene lost 7 bases, with 14 bases spanning the gap. This CDR3 is CSVGGLVGNEQFF. The CDR3 DNA reads as TGCAGCGTTGGCGGGCTGGTGGGGAATGAGCAGTTCTTC.

The V and J genes are TRBV10-3 and TRBJ2-7, with 7 bases lining up with TRBD1. Germline V gives CDR1 ENHRY, CDR2 SYGVKD. CDR3 size: 15 residues. The ends lost 7 bases at V and 2 bases at J; junction bases unmatched: 11. CDR3 bases: TGTGCCATCACCCGATCCGGGACAGCTGCCTACGAGCAGTACTTC. This codes for CAITRSGTAAYEQYF.

The genes are TRBV2 and TRBJ1-1, with a tentative D call TRBD1 (5 bases). With 5 bases removed from V and 1 base from J, the gap between germline ends came to 11 bases. The CDR3 runs to 14 residues. CDR1 is SNHLY and CDR2 is FYNNEI in the germline V gene. The CDR3, as DNA: TGTGCCAGCAGTCCGAGACAGAGGAACACTGAAGCTTTCTTT. Its protein product is CASSPRQRNTEAFF.